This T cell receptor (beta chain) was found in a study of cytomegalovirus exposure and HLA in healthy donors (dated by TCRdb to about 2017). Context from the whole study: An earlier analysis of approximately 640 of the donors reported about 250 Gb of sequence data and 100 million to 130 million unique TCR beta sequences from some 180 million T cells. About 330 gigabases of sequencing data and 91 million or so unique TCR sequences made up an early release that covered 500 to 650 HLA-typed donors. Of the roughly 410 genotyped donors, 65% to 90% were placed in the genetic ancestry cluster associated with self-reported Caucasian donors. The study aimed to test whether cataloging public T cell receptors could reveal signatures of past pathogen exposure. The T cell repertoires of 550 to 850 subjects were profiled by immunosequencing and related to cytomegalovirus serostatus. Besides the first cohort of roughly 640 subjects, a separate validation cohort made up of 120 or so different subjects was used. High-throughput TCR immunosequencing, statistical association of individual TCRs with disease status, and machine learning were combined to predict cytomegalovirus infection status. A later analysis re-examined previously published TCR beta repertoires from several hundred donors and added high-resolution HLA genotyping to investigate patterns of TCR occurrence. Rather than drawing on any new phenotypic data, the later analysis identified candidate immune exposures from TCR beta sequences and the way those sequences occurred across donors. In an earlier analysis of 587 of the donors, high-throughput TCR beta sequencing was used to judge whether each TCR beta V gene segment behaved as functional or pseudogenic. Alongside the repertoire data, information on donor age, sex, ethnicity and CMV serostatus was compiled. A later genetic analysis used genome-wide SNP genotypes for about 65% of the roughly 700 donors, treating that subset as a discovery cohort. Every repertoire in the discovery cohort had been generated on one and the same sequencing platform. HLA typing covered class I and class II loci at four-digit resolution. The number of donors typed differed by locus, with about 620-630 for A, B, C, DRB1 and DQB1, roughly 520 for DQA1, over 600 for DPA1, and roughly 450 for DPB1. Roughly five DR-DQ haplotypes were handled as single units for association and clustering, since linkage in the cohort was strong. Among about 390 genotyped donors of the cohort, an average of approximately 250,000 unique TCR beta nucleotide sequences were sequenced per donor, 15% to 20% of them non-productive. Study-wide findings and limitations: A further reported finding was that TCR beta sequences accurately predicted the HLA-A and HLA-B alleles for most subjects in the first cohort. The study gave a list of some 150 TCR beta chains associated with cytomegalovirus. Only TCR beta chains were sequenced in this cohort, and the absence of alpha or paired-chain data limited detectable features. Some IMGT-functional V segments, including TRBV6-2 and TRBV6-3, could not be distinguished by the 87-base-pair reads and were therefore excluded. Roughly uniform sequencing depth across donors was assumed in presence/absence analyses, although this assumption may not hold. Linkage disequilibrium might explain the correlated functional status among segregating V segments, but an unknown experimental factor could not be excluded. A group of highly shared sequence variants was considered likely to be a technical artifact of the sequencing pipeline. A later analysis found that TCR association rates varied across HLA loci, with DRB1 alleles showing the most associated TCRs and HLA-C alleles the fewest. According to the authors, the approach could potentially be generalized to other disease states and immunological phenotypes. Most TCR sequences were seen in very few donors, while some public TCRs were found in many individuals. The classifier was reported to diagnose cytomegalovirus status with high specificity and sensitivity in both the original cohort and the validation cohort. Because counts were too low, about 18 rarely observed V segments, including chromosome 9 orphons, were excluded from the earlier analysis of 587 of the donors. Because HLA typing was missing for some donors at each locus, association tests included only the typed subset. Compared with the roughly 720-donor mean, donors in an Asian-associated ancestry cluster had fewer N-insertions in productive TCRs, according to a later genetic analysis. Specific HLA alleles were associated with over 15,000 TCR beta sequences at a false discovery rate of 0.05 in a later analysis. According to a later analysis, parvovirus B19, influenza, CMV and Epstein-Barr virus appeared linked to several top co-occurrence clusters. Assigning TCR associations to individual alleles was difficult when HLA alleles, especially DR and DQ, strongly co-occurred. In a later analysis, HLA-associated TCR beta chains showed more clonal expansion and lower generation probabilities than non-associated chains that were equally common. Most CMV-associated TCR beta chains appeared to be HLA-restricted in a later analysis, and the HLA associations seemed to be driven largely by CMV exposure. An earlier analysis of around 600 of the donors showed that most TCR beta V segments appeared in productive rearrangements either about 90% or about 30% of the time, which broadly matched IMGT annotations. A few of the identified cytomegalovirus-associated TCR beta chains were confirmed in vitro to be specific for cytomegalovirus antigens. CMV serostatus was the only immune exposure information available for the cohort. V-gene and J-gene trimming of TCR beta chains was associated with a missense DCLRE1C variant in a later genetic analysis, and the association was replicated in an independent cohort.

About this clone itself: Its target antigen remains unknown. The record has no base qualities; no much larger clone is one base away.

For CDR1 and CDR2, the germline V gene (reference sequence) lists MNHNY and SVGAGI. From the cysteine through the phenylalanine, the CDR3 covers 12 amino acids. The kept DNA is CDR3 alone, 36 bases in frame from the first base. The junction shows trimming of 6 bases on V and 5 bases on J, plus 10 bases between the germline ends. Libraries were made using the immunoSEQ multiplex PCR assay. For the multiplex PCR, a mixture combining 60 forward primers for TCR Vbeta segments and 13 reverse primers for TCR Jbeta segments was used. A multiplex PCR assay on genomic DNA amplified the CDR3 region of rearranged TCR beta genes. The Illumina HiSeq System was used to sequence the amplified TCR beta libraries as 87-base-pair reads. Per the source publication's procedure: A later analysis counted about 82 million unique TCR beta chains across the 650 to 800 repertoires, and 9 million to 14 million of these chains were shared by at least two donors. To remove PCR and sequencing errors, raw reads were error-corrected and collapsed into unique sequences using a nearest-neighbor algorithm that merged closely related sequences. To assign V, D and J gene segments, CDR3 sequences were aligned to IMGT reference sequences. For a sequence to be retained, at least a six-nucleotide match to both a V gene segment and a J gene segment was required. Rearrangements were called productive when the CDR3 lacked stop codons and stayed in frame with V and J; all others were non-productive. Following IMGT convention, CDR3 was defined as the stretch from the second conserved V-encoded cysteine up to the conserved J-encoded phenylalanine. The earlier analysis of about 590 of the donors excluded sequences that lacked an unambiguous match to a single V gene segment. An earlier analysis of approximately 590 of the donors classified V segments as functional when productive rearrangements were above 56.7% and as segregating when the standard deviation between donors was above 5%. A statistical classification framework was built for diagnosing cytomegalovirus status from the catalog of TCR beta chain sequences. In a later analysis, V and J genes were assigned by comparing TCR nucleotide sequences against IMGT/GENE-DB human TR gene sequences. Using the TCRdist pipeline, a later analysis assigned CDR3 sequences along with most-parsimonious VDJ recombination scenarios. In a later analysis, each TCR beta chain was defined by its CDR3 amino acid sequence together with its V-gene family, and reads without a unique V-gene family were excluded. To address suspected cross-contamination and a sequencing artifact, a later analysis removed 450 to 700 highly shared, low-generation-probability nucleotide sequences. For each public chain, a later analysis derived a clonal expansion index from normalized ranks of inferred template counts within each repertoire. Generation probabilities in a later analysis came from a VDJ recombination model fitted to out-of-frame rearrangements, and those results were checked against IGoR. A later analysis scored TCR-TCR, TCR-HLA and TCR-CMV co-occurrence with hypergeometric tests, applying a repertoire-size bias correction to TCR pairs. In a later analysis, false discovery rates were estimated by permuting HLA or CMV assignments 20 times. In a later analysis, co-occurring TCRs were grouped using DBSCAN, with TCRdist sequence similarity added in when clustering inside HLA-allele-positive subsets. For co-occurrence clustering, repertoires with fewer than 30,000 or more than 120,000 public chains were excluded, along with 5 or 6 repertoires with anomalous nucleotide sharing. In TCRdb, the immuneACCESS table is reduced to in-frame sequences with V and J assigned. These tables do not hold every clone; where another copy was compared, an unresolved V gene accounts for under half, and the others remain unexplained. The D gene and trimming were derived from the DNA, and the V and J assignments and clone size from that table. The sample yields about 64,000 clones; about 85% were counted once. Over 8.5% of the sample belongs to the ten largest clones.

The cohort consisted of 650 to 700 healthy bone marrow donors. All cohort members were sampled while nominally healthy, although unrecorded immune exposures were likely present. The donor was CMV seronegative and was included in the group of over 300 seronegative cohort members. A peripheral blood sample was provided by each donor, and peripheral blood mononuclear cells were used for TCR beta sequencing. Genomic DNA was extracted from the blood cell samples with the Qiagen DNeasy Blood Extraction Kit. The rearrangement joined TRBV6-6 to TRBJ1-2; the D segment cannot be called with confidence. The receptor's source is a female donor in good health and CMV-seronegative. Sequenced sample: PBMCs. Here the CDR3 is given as CASSPAEYGYTF. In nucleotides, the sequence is TGTGCCAGCAGCCCGGCGGAGTATGGCTACACCTTC.